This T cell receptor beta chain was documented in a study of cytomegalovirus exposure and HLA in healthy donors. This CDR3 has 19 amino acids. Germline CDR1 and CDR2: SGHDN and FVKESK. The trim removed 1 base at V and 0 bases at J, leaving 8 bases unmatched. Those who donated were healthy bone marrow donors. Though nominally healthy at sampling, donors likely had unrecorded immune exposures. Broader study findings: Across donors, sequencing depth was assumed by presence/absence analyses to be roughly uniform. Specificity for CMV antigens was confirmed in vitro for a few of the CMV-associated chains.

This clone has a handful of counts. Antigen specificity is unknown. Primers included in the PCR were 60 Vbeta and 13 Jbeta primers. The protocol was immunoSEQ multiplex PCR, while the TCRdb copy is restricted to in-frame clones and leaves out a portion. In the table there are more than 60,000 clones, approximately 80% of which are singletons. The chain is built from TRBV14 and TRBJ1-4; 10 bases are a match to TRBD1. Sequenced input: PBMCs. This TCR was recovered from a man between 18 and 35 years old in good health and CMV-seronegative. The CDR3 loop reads CASSQARTGGPPTNEKLFF. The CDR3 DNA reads TGTGCCAGCAGCCAAGCTCGGACAGGGGGTCCGCCAACTAATGAAAAACTGTTTTTT.